The present T cell receptor beta chain was sequenced within a study of shared clonotypes between healthy human individuals. Turning to the study itself: Donors had three CD4 naive, three CD4 memory, two CD8 naive and one CD8 memory plate apiece. Findings of the study overall: Large sequencing depth failed to make sorted-subset sequencing complete, rarefaction showed. Tissue TCR repertoires likely differ from these blood-only repertoires.

Repertoires were generated with immunoSEQ multiplex PCR, while TCRdb's copy carries only in-frame clones and drops some. Of about 2.3 million clones listed, about nine tenths were seen once; the top ten hold approximately 0.41%. Trimming took off 4 bases at V and 2 bases at J, with 14 bases between the two ends. The CDR3 spans 15 residues. Germline values: CDR1 LNHNV, CDR2 YYDKDF (reference sequence). Adult Caucasians living in Nashville, Tennessee made up all of the donors. As to this clone: The antigen is undetermined.

The sample was naive CD4+ T cells from PBMCs. As to subset: CD45RA+ positively selected. The rearrangement joins TRBV15 to TRBJ1-2; unclear D gene. This TCR came from a man between 18 and 29 years old in good health. Some clones in this sample may be carry-over from other donors' samples. The CDR3 reads CATSTLRAGNYGYTF. The CDR3 DNA reads TGTGCCACCAGCACACTTCGAGCAGGCAACTATGGCTACACCTTC.